This T cell receptor beta chain was retrieved from a study of post-analysis software for immune sequencing data. Overall study results and limits: Five TRBV segments appeared more often in patients than in controls, and TRBV5-6, TRBV5-1 and TRBV20-1 were among these.

The CDR3 is made up of 12 amino acids. Trimming cost V 4 bases and J 3 bases, with 7 bases left between them. Germline V gene lookup returns CDR1 MNHNS and CDR2 SASEGT. Tagging with unique molecular identifiers was a feature of the TCR beta cDNA libraries. Some 500,000 cDNA molecules were obtained per 1 to 10 million input T cells. TCRdb itself ran the PCR reads through MiXCR, one entry per CDR3 protein. Seen here are fewer than 850,000 distinct CDR3 sequences, 25% to 30% observed once, and the top ten hold approximately 0.55%. In regard to this clonotype: Its antigen is not known.

This clonotype originated in a girl aged 10 to 17 with multiple sclerosis. V is TRBV6-1 and J is TRBJ2-7, with unresolved D. Sequencing was done on a sample of blood. The CDR3 protein is CASSVLLYEQYF. DNA for the CDR3: TGTGCCAGCAGTGTATTACTCTACGAGCAGTACTTC.